The sequence of this T cell receptor (beta chain) was determined in a study of blood T cell repertoires in COVID-19. How the authors handled the data: The authors estimated nucleated cell counts from reference gene primer amplification. Generated by immunoSEQ multiplex PCR, the TCRdb table keeps only in-frame clones and is missing some. V and J calls plus clone size are reproduced from that table; the DNA served to infer D and trimming. This sample has about 240,000 clones, with approximately 84% found just once. This clone was observed once. Germline V CDR1 and CDR2: LNHDA, SQIVND (reference sequence). The V and J ends lost 3 bases and 2 bases, in that order; junction bases with no gene match: 7. This CDR3 is 16 amino acids long.

The rearrangement joins TRBV19 to TRBJ2-1; TRBD1 matches 7 bases. This TCR was sampled from a woman aged 40-49 years with acute COVID-19. Sequenced: PBMCs or T cells enriched from blood (not recorded which). The CDR3 DNA reads as TGTGCCAGTAGTATGAGGTTAGGGGGCGCCTACAATGAGCAGTTCTTC. Translation gives CASSMRLGGAYNEQFF. Full variable domain (missing parts from reference TRBV19 and TRBJ2-1): DGGITQSPKYLFRKEGQNVTLSCEQNLNHDAMYWYRQDPGQGLRLIYYSQIVNDFQKGDIAEGYSVSREKKESFPLTVTSAQKNPTAFYLCASSMRLGGAYNEQFFGPGTRLTVL.